This passage covers 32 T cell receptor beta chains from one sample sequenced in a study of shared clonotypes between healthy human individuals. Sequenced by immunoSEQ multiplex PCR; TCRdb stores in-frame clones only, minus some. Among roughly 2.5 million clones listed, roughly 92% were seen once. The sequencing sample was made of naive CD4+ T cells sorted from blood. Subset specified: CD45RA+ positively selected. All receptors come from a man aged 18-30 years in good health.

CDR3 residues: CASSPKRGTSGSSYEQYF. The CDR3 DNA sequence: TGTGCCAGCAGCCCCAAACGTGGGACTAGCGGGAGCTCCTACGAGCAGTACTTC. The V gene is TRBV21-1, the J gene TRBJ2-7; TRBD2 reflects the table's D call only, with no check against the DNA. TRBV21-1 is a known pseudogene. The CDR3 extends over 18 amino acids.

This chain uses TRBV6-6 with TRBJ2-4, with D uncertain. Germline V CDR1 and CDR2: MNHNY, SVGAGI (reference sequence). CDR3 length equals 13 residues. The ends were cut back, 2 bases at V and 5 bases at J, with 7 bases in the middle. The CDR3 nucleotides read TGTGCCAGCAGTTACCCCCTAGAAAACATTCAGTACTTC. The encoded protein is CASSYPLENIQYF.

For this clone: Different DNA sequences within this sample yield the same CDR3. The chain combines TRBV18 with TRBJ2-5; D possibly uses TRBD1 or TRBD2 (5 bases each). The CDR3 sequence is 13 residues long. The germline V gene encodes CDR1 KGHSH and CDR2 LQKENI. Trimming pared 4 bases from V and 3 bases from J, leaving 9 bases between. CDR3 amino acids: CASSRGLEETQYF. CDR3 DNA: TGTGCCAGCTCACGGGGGTTGGAAGAGACCCAGTACTTC.

The rearrangement joins TRBV7-8 to TRBJ1-4; 9 positions agree with TRBD1. The germline V gene encodes CDR1 SGHVS and CDR2 FQNEAQ. V was pared by 5 bases and J by 6 bases, with 4 bases of the junction left unmatched. The CDR3 has 14 amino acids. The CDR3 reads CASSLRTGDEKLFF. The DNA for the CDR3 is TGTGCCAGCAGCCTTCGGACAGGGGATGAAAAACTGTTTTTT.

The sample holds one count of this clone. The chain combines TRBV6-1 with TRBJ1-5, with a tentative D call TRBD1 (5 bases). The V end lost 0 bases, the J end lost 3 bases, and 12 bases lay between the germline ends. The CDR3 runs to 16 residues. Looked up from germline, CDR1 is MNHNS and CDR2 is SASEGT. CDR3 protein: CASSEALGGINQPQHF. DNA for the CDR3: TGTGCCAGCAGTGAAGCACTTGGGGGGATCAATCAGCCCCAGCATTTT.

This clone turned up a few times. CDR3 DNA: TGTGCCAGCCGAGTTGGAAACACCATATATTTT. Residues: CASRVGNTIYF. The V call is TRBV6-5, the J call TRBJ1-3; unclear D gene. With 8 bases removed from V and 3 bases from J, the gap between germline ends came to 5 bases. The CDR3 loop spans 11 amino acids. Germline CDR1 reads MNHEY; CDR2 reads SVGAGI.

This CDR3 is CASSLASRGLTDTQYF. CDR3 DNA: TGCGCCAGCAGCTTGGCGTCCAGGGGACTCACAGATACGCAGTATTTT. The gene calls are TRBV5-1 and TRBJ2-3; D could derive from TRBD1 or TRBD2 (6 bases each). There are 16 residues in the CDR3. Germline CDR1 SGHRS, CDR2 YFSETQ. Trimming took 0 bases from V and 2 from J, leaving 13 bases between them.

The chain has TRBV10-1 and TRBJ2-2, with D perhaps given as TRBD1 or TRBD2 (6 bases each). The CDR3 sequence is 14 residues long. Germline CDR1 is WNHNN and CDR2 is SYGVQD (reference sequence). Deletions cut 2 bases from V and 6 bases from J, with 10 bases between. The CDR3 here is CASSEGGRSGELFF. The CDR3 nucleotides are TGCGCCAGCAGTGAGGGGGGGCGTTCCGGGGAGCTGTTTTTT.

The rearrangement uses TRBV7-9 and TRBJ2-1; TRBD2 matches at 7 bases. The CDR3 is 15 amino acids. CDR1 is SEHNR and CDR2 is FQNEAQ in the germline V gene (reference sequence). J was trimmed by 6 bases and V by 5 bases; bases with no gene match: 10. CDR3 sequence: CASSTGRGRANEQFF. CDR3 sequence (DNA): TGTGCCAGCAGCACTGGGCGTGGGAGGGCCAATGAGCAGTTCTTC.

J is TRBJ2-7 and V is TRBV2; TRBD1 matches 10 bases. Germline V gene sequence: CDR1 SNHLY, CDR2 FYNNEI. V was pared by 5 bases and J by 3 bases, with 7 bases of the junction left unmatched. This CDR3 region has 15 residues. Here the CDR3 reads CASSSWDRGGYEQYF. The CDR3, as DNA: TGTGCCAGCAGTTCCTGGGACAGGGGCGGCTACGAGCAGTACTTC. Full variable domain (outside the CDR3, taken from reference TRBV2 and TRBJ2-7): EPEVTQTPSHQVTQMGQEVILRCVPISNHLYFYWYRQILGQKVEFLVSFYNNEISEKSEIFDDQFSVERPDGSNFTLKIRSTKLEDSAMYFCASSSWDRGGYEQYFGPGTRLTVT.

This clone was seen a handful of times. The CDR3 spells CSVAPRAANYGYTF. Here the CDR3 DNA reads TGCAGCGTTGCCCCGAGGGCAGCTAACTATGGCTACACCTTC. This chain connects TRBV29-1 to TRBJ1-2; D gene unclear. The CDR3 has 14 residues. V was pared by 4 bases and J by 0 bases, with 12 bases between. In germline, CDR1 is SQVTM, CDR2 ANQGSEA.

V gene TRBV2 combines with J gene TRBJ2-6; D could derive from TRBD1 or TRBD2 (5 bases each). CDR1 is SNHLY and CDR2 is FYNNEI in the germline V gene. The V and J ends lost 4 bases and 2 bases respectively, with 15 bases between them. CDR3 length: 17 amino acids. This CDR3 is CASSGSRVGAGANVLTF. The CDR3 region has the DNA TGTGCCAGCAGTGGGTCCAGGGTCGGGGCTGGGGCCAACGTCCTGACTTTC.

This clone showed up just once. The chain carries TRBV6-1 and TRBJ2-5; weak D call: TRBD1 (5 bases). Per germline, CDR1 MNHNS and CDR2 SASEGT. V was cut by 1 base and J by 3 bases, with 21 bases left in between. CDR3 length equals 18 residues. CDR3 in amino acids: CASSEGGKGYNLKETQYF. CDR3 bases: TGTGCCAGCAGTGAAGGGGGAAAGGGGTACAACCTGAAAGAGACCCAGTACTTC.

The J gene is TRBJ2-1, the V gene TRBV18, with a possible D match to TRBD1 (5 bases). The CDR3 is 16 amino acids. CDR1 is KGHSH and CDR2 is LQKENI in the germline V gene. Between the trimmed V and J ends, which lost 3 bases and 6 bases, there was a span of 18 bases. The chain's CDR3 is CASSPLQAGAPNEQFF. CDR3 DNA: TGTGCCAGCTCACCTTTACAGGCAGGTGCTCCCAATGAGCAGTTCTTC.

The V and J genes are TRBV5-1 and TRBJ1-1; TRBD1 might be the D (6 bases). Between the trimmed V and J ends, which lost 3 bases and 1 base, there was a span of 16 bases. The CDR3 has 16 amino acids. Germline values: CDR1 SGHRS, CDR2 YFSETQ. CDR3 DNA sequence: TGCGCCAGCAGCTGGACAGTGGTCGGAGGGAACACTGAAGCTTTCTTT. Translation gives CASSWTVVGGNTEAFF.

This sequence joins TRBV2 and TRBJ2-1; possibly TRBD2 for D (5 bases). Germline V gene sequence: CDR1 SNHLY, CDR2 FYNNEI. The CDR3 is made up of 13 amino acids. Trimming removed 7 bases from V and 0 bases from J, with 7 bases in between. The CDR3 DNA is TGTGCCAGCATGGGGAGCTCCTACAATGAGCAGTTCTTC. It encodes CASMGSSYNEQFF.

The chain is built from TRBV6-1 and TRBJ2-7; TRBD2 matches at 10 bases. V lost 7 bases and J lost 4; bases outside the gene matches: 7. The CDR3 is 14 residues long. Germline-derived CDR1 and CDR2 are MNHNS and SASEGT. In DNA form, the CDR3 reads TGTGCCAGCAAGTGGGAACTAGCGGGGTACGAGCAGTACTTC. It is translated as CASKWELAGYEQYF.

This clone was picked up one time. The chain uses TRBV6-5 and TRBJ2-5, with 7 nucleotides matching TRBD2. Germline values: CDR1 MNHEY, CDR2 SVGAGI. This CDR3 spans 15 amino acids. After removal of 0 bases from V and 4 bases from J, the junction contained 5 bases not matched to a gene. CDR3 loop: CASSYSGGSSETQYF. CDR3 nucleotides: TGTGCCAGCAGTTACTCGGGCGGGAGCTCAGAGACCCAGTACTTC.

The rearrangement joins TRBV9 to TRBJ1-2; D is unclear. Trimming stripped 3 bases from V and 8 bases from J, with 8 bases between. The germline V gene has CDR1 SGDLS and CDR2 YYNGEE. The CDR3 extends over 11 amino acids. CDR3 in DNA: TGTGCCAGCAGCGGCACGGACGGCTACACCTTC. This translates into CASSGTDGYTF.

The rearrangement links TRBV2 to TRBJ1-1; D is unresolved. The CDR3 consists of 14 residues. Between the trimmed V and J ends, which lost 3 bases and 5 bases, there was a span of 13 bases. The germline gives CDR1 SNHLY, CDR2 FYNNEI. The CDR3 is CASSEGPDGTEAFF. The DNA for the CDR3 is TGTGCCAGCAGTGAGGGTCCCGATGGGACTGAAGCTTTCTTT.

This chain uses TRBV4-1 with TRBJ2-5; D is ambiguous. The CDR3 has 14 amino acids. With 0 bases removed from V and 8 bases from J, the gap between germline ends came to 13 bases. CDR1 and CDR2 (germline): MGHRA, YSYEKL. In DNA, the CDR3 is TGCGCCAGCAGCCAAGATGGTACCTATTTAACCCAGTACTTC. Amino acid sequence: CASSQDGTYLTQYF.

The V call is TRBV21-1, the J call TRBJ2-4; the table names TRBD2, a call not compared with the DNA. TRBV21-1 is tagged as a pseudogene. The CDR3 is 15 amino acids. CDR3 sequence: CASSMTLLAKNIQYF. Written as DNA, the CDR3 is TGTGCCAGCAGCATGACTTTACTAGCCAAAAACATTCAGTACTTC.

The CDR3 coding sequence is TGTGCCAGCAGACCTAGCACAGATACGCAGTATTTT. It codes for CASRPSTDTQYF. This chain connects TRBV7-2 to TRBJ2-3; D is ambiguous. This CDR3 contains 12 residues. Germline V gives CDR1 SGHTA, CDR2 FQGNSA. Between the trimmed V and J ends, which lost 6 bases and 0 bases, there was a span of 4 bases.

The V call is TRBV28, the J call TRBJ1-6; 7 nucleotides align to TRBD1. Losses at the gene ends were 7 bases for V and 10 bases for J; bases not matched to a gene: 10. The CDR3 covers 14 residues. CDR1 and CDR2 from the germline V gene are MDHEN and SYDVKM. CDR3 protein: CASTRGGETSPLHF. CDR3 coding DNA: TGTGCCAGCACCAGGGGGGGGGAAACCTCACCCCTCCACTTT. Looking up the rest from reference TRBV28 and TRBJ1-6 gives the full variable domain: DVKVTQSSRYLVKRTGEKVFLECVQDMDHENMFWYRQDPGLGLRLIYFSYDVKMKEKGDIPEGYSVSREKKERFSLILESASTNQTSMYLCASTRGGETSPLHFGNGTRLTVT.

The genes are TRBV4-2 and TRBJ1-1; possibly TRBD1 for D (6 bases). This CDR3 contains 15 residues. The V gene lost 4 bases and the J gene lost 1 base, with 13 bases spanning the gap. CDR1 LGHNA and CDR2 YNFKEQ come from the germline V gene. CDR3 bases: TGTGCCAGCAGCCCTGAGGGGGGAAAGAACACTGAAGCTTTCTTT. Its translation is CASSPEGGKNTEAFF.

The chain is built from TRBV9 and TRBJ1-4; the D gene is possibly TRBD1 (6 bases). The V gene's germline CDR1 is SGDLS and CDR2 YYNGEE. Trimming removed 4 bases from V and 5 bases from J, with 12 bases in between. CDR3 length equals 14 residues. CDR3 bases: TGTGCCAGCAGCCCTATCGGACAGAATGAAAAACTGTTTTTT. This gives the protein CASSPIGQNEKLFF. Full variable domain (rest looked up from reference TRBV9 and TRBJ1-4): DSGVTQTPKHLITATGQRVTLRCSPRSGDLSVYWYQQSLDQGLQFLIQYYNGEERAKGNILERFSAQQFPDLHSELNLSSLELGDSALYFCASSPIGQNEKLFFGSGTQLSVL.

As concerns this clone: The same CDR3 is also encoded by other DNA sequences in this sample. The chain recombines TRBV19 with TRBJ2-2, with a tentative D call TRBD2 (5 bases). V was shortened by 4 bases and J by 4 bases, with 10 bases between the two germline ends. The CDR3 loop spans 14 amino acids. From germline, CDR1 is LNHDA and CDR2 SQIVND (reference sequence). CDR3 sequence: CASSNQGSTGELFF. The DNA for the CDR3 is TGTGCCAGTAGTAATCAAGGGAGCACCGGGGAGCTGTTTTTT.

The chain links TRBV6-5 to TRBJ2-2; the D gene is possibly TRBD1 (5 bases). This CDR3 region has 13 residues. The germline V gene encodes CDR1 MNHEY and CDR2 SVGAGI. Deletions cut 6 bases from V and 7 bases from J, with 12 bases between. The CDR3 DNA reads TGTGCCAGCAGATCGACAGCATTCGGGGAGCTGTTTTTT. Protein sequence: CASRSTAFGELFF.

The chain is built from TRBV5-6 and TRBJ2-1, with TRBD2 as a possible D gene (6 bases). Trimming took 7 bases from V and 6 from J, leaving 20 bases between them. The CDR3 contains 15 residues. CDR1 and CDR2 (germline): SGHDT, YYEEEE. The DNA for the CDR3 is TGTGCCAGCCAAGGAGGGCCCAGACTAGTCAATGAGCAGTTCTTC. It yields the protein CASQGGPRLVNEQFF.

The gene calls are TRBV11-2 and TRBJ1-4, with TRBD1 matching over 7 bases. The junction had 5 bases not matched to a gene; V was cut back by 4 bases and J by 0 bases. The CDR3 length is 16 residues. From germline, CDR1 is SGHAT and CDR2 FQNNGV. CDR3 sequence reads: CASSWGTVATNEKLFF. In nucleotides, the CDR3 is TGTGCCAGCAGCTGGGGGACAGTCGCAACTAATGAAAAACTGTTTTTT.

To note about this clone: Within the sample, other DNA sequences also encode this same CDR3. The chain couples TRBV9 to TRBJ1-3; maybe TRBD1 (5 bases). This CDR3 contains 13 residues. The germline CDR1 and CDR2 sequences are SGDLS and YYNGEE. Deletions cut 0 bases from V and 8 bases from J, with 9 bases between. The CDR3 DNA reads TGTGCCAGCAGCGTAGGAGAGGGGCACACCATATATTTT. It encodes CASSVGEGHTIYF.

The rearrangement joins TRBV6-5 to TRBJ2-2; maybe TRBD2 (6 bases). V was trimmed by 5 bases and J by 5 bases, leaving 15 bases between them. Germline V gene data show CDR1 as MNHEY and CDR2 as SVGAGI. This CDR3 is 15 amino acids long. The DNA for the CDR3 is TGTGCCAGCAGTGCTCGCACCGCGGGGACCGGGGAGCTGTTTTTT. It encodes CASSARTAGTGELFF.